This is a list of T cell receptor beta chains from one sample in a study of blood T cells in healthy people across ages. TCRdb redid the calling of the 5' RACE reads with MiXCR, one entry per CDR3 protein. Here the sample spans 650,000 to 950,000 distinct CDR3 sequences, around 42% being singletons. The material sequenced was blood. These receptors were collected from a man aged 60-69 years in good health. CDR3s leave out the opening cysteine and the closing phenylalanine or tryptophan. D genes are given only for firm matches.

V gene: TRBV20-1; D gene: TRBD2; J gene: TRBJ2-1; CDR3 protein: SALGLAGSIPYNEQF
V gene: TRBV3-1; D gene: NA; J gene: TRBJ2-1; CDR3 protein: ASSRLPGEQF
V gene: TRBV6-5; D gene: TRBD1; J gene: TRBJ1-6; CDR3 protein: ASRGDRGDSPLH
V gene: TRBV6-1; D gene: NA; J gene: TRBJ2-7; CDR3 protein: ASGSKGFSYEQY
V gene: TRBV13; D gene: NA; J gene: TRBJ1-2; CDR3 protein: ASSSSVDRQDGYT
V gene: TRBV5-1; D gene: NA; J gene: TRBJ2-2; CDR3 protein: ASSKGAGELF
V gene: TRBV14; D gene: TRBD1; J gene: TRBJ2-1; CDR3 protein: ASSYRDRVRNEQF
V gene: TRBV18; D gene: NA; J gene: TRBJ2-3; CDR3 protein: ASSPRTETLGADTQY
V gene: TRBV20-1; D gene: NA; J gene: TRBJ1-1; CDR3 protein: SASEGRYTEAF
V gene: TRBV19; D gene: NA; J gene: TRBJ1-4; CDR3 protein: ASTFQSFTREKLF
V gene: TRBV30; D gene: TRBD1; J gene: TRBJ1-2; CDR3 protein: AWSRDSIYGYT
V gene: TRBV11-3; D gene: TRBD2; J gene: TRBJ2-1; CDR3 protein: ASSLKRGINEQF
V gene: TRBV20-1; D gene: TRBD2; J gene: TRBJ2-1; CDR3 protein: SAMGGIYNEQF
V gene: TRBV18; D gene: NA; J gene: TRBJ1-2; CDR3 protein: ASSPGQGGYT
V gene: TRBV3-1; D gene: TRBD1; J gene: TRBJ1-2; CDR3 protein: ASSPGQGCYT
V gene: TRBV2; D gene: TRBD1; J gene: NA; CDR3 protein: ASSDWDRYYEQY
V gene: TRBV4-3; D gene: TRBD1; J gene: TRBJ1-2; CDR3 protein: ASSQEQGGIGYGYT
V gene: TRBV5-1; D gene: NA; J gene: NA; CDR3 protein: ASSPRGNDYEQY
V gene: TRBV20-1; D gene: TRBD1; J gene: TRBJ2-1; CDR3 protein: SARDQGQGARNEQF
V gene: TRBV25-1; D gene: NA; J gene: TRBJ1-1; CDR3 protein: ASSEFEGGNTEAF
V gene: TRBV7-3; D gene: TRBD2; J gene: TRBJ2-2; CDR3 protein: ASSLTGTSFGELF
V gene: TRBV27; D gene: NA; J gene: TRBJ2-5; CDR3 protein: ASGITRETQY